This entry lists 26 T cell receptor beta chains sequenced from one sample in a study of blood T cells in healthy people across ages (dated by TCRdb to about 2015). Libraries were built with 5' RACE. TCRdb lists the instrument as Illumina HiSeq 2500. A second PCR of 7 to 11 cycles was performed with a sample-barcoded 5' primer and a J-beta primer mix. TCRdb trimmed the raw reads at Q25, called clones with MiXCR and kept productive beta chains. Every CDR3 protein is listed once, alongside the most common genes and DNA of its rows. Here the sample has about 680,000 distinct CDR3 sequences; about half occur a single time. Roughly a third of the sample lies in the top ten. The sequenced material came from blood. Receptor source: an older woman in good health.

In regard to this clonotype: A read error may account for a junction end that differs from germline. V usage is TRBV7-8 and J usage is TRBJ2-6; no clear D. The CDR3 sequence is 15 residues long. Germline CDR1 SGHVS, CDR2 FQNEAQ. The CDR3 DNA sequence: TGTGCCGGCAGCTTAGGCTCTGCTGGGGCCAACGTCCTGACTTTC. Translated, it gives CAGSLGSAGANVLTF.

The rearrangement links TRBV2 to TRBJ2-7; D call uncertain. Trimming took off 4 bases at V and 5 bases at J, with 9 bases between the two ends. This CDR3 spans 12 amino acids. Germline lookup yields CDR1 SNHLY and CDR2 FYNNEI. The CDR3 region is CASSGRANEQYF. The CDR3 nucleotides are TGTGCCAGCAGTGGTCGGGCTAACGAGCAGTACTTC. The full variable domain, completed using reference TRBV2 and TRBJ2-7, is EPEVTQTPSHQVTQMGQEVILRCVPISNHLYFYWYRQILGQKVEFLVSFYNNEISEKSEIFDDQFSVERPDGSNFTLKIRSTKLEDSAMYFCASSGRANEQYFGPGTRLTVT.

In its sample, this clonotype was seen many times. The rearrangement links TRBV7-2 to TRBJ2-3; D is ambiguous. The CDR3 is 15 amino acids. Per germline, CDR1 SGHTA and CDR2 FQGNSA. Trimming removed 5 bases from V and 0 bases from J, with 12 bases in between. The CDR3: CASSPGAPSTDTQYF. The CDR3 nucleotides are TGTGCCAGCAGCCCAGGAGCCCCTAGCACAGATACGCAGTATTTT. Full variable domain (rest looked up from reference TRBV7-2 and TRBJ2-3): GAGVSQSPSNKVTEKGKDVELRCDPISGHTALYWYRQSLGQGLEFLIYFQGNSAPDKSGLPSDRFSAERTGGSVSTLTIQRTQQEDSAVYLCASSPGAPSTDTQYFGPGTRLTVL.

This chain connects TRBV20-1 to TRBJ1-2; tentative D call: TRBD1 (5 bases). CDR1 is DFQATT and CDR2 is SNEGSKA in the germline V gene (reference sequence). V was clipped by 5 bases and J by 0 bases, with 10 bases between them. The CDR3 loop spans 13 amino acids. CDR3 residues: CSAPQGANYGYTF. In nucleotides, the CDR3 is TGCAGTGCTCCTCAGGGAGCTAACTATGGCTACACCTTC.

The rearrangement links TRBV7-8 to TRBJ1-6; D is unresolved. V gave up 1 base and J gave up 6 bases, with 7 bases separating them. The length of the CDR3 is 14 residues. The V gene's germline CDR1 is SGHVS and CDR2 FQNEAQ. The CDR3 protein is CASSLDGSNSPLHF. In nucleotides, the CDR3 is TGTGCCAGCAGCTTAGACGGAAGTAATTCACCCCTCCACTTT.

The V gene is TRBV27, the J gene TRBJ2-1; 11 positions agree with TRBD2. Germline V gives CDR1 MNHEY, CDR2 SMNVEV (reference sequence). V lost 5 bases, J lost 2 bases, and 5 bases stayed unmatched. The CDR3 is made up of 16 amino acids. In nucleotides, the CDR3 is TGTGCCAGCAGTCGCAGACTAGCGGGGCCCTACAATGAGCAGTTCTTC. It translates to CASSRRLAGPYNEQFF.

The chain's CDR3 is CSVLIRPFGTEAFF. The CDR3 DNA reads TGCAGCGTGCTAATACGACCCTTCGGAACTGAAGCTTTCTTT. The chain couples TRBV29-1 to TRBJ1-1; D remains ambiguous. Trimming removed 6 bases at V and 5 bases at J, with 19 bases between. CDR3 length: 14 amino acids. Per germline, CDR1 SQVTM and CDR2 ANQGSEA. The full variable domain, completed using reference TRBV29-1 and TRBJ1-1, is SAVISQKPSRDICQRGTSLTIQCQVDSQVTMMFWYRQQPGQSLTLIATANQGSEATYESGFVIDKFPISRPNLTFSTLTVSNMSPEDSSIYLCSVLIRPFGTEAFFGQGTRLTVV.

J is TRBJ2-6 and V is TRBV3-1, with 7 bases aligning to TRBD2. The junction had 3 bases not matched to a gene; V was cut back by 9 bases and J by 1 base. Germline V gene lookup returns CDR1 LGHDT and CDR2 YNNKEL (reference sequence). The CDR3 consists of 14 residues. DNA of the CDR3: TGTGCCAGTGAGGGAGGGTCTGGGGCCAACGTCCTGACTTTC. Encoded protein: CASEGGSGANVLTF. The full variable domain, in which reference TRBV3-1 and TRBJ2-6 provide the parts outside the CDR3, is DTAVSQTPKYLVTQMGNDKSIKCEQNLGHDTMYWYKQDSKKFLKIMFSYNNKELIINETVPNRFSPKSPDKAHLNLHINSLELGDSAVYFCASEGGSGANVLTFGAGSRLTVL.

Comments on this clonotype: A much larger clone differs by one base, so this may be a read error. This rearrangement joins TRBV20-1 to TRBJ1-2; tentatively, D is TRBD1 (6 bases). This CDR3 spans 13 amino acids. Germline V gene lookup returns CDR1 DFQATT and CDR2 SNEGSKA (reference sequence). The CDR3 DNA reads as TGCGGTGCTGTTTGGGGGGCTCTCTATGGCTACACCTTC. The encoded protein is CGAVWGALYGYTF.

This chain joins TRBV7-9 and TRBJ2-3; no firm D call. CDR1 SEHNR and CDR2 FQNEAQ come from the germline V gene (reference sequence). This CDR3 comprises 13 residues. Trimming stripped 4 bases from V and 5 bases from J, with 10 bases between. CDR3 nucleotide sequence: TGTGCCAGCAGCTCGCGTAGTATAGATACGCAGTATTTT. This translates into CASSSRSIDTQYF.

The chain couples TRBV7-2 to TRBJ2-5; 9 bases agree with TRBD2. CDR1 and CDR2 from the germline V gene are SGHTA and FQGNSA. J gave up 3 bases and V 3 bases, and 11 bases lay outside the gene matches. CDR3 length: 17 amino acids. The CDR3, as DNA: TGTGCCAGCAGCTTCTCGGCGGGAGGGCCCGAAAAAGAGACCCAGTACTTC. This codes for CASSFSAGGPEKETQYF.

Only a few counts were recorded for this clonotype. As DNA, the CDR3 is TGCAGCGTTGACCCCGGGGGGTCCGAGCAGTACTTC. It codes for CSVDPGGSEQYF. This sequence joins TRBV29-1 and TRBJ2-7; TRBD2 agrees at 7 bases. This CDR3 is built from 12 residues. V lost 3 bases and J lost 6; bases outside the gene matches: 5. Germline V CDR1 and CDR2: SQVTM, ANQGSEA.

This chain joins TRBV29-1 and TRBJ1-1; no reliable D call. V was trimmed by 7 bases and J by 0 bases, leaving 12 bases between them. The CDR3 runs 13 residues. From germline, CDR1 is SQVTM and CDR2 ANQGSEA. CDR3 nucleotide sequence: TGCAGCGCCTCCATCTTGATGAACACTGAAGCTTTCTTT. Its protein product is CSASILMNTEAFF.

This chain uses TRBV5-1 with TRBJ1-1; D not resolved. Germline V gene sequence: CDR1 SGHRS, CDR2 YFSETQ. The CDR3 totals 15 residues. V was cut by 0 bases and J by 0 bases, with 9 bases left in between. The CDR3 sequence is CASSLDSGMNTEAFF. DNA for the CDR3: TGCGCCAGCAGCTTGGACTCAGGTATGAACACTGAAGCTTTCTTT.

About this clonotype: An end of the junction does not agree with germline; a read error may underlie this. The rearrangement uses TRBV7-2 and TRBJ1-2; 11 bases are a match to TRBD1. There are 17 residues in the CDR3. Germline V gives CDR1 SGHTA, CDR2 FQGNSA. CDR3 nucleotide sequence: TGCGCCAGCAGCTCACCAGCCGGGACAGGGGGAAACTATGGCTACACCTTC. Translating gives CASSSPAGTGGNYGYTF.

This chain uses TRBV20-1 with TRBJ2-1; 9 bases align to TRBD2. The CDR3 runs to 15 residues. J lost 4 bases, V lost 5 bases, and 9 bases had no gene match. CDR1 DFQATT and CDR2 SNEGSKA come from the germline V gene (reference sequence). The CDR3 sequence is CSAARLAAVYNEQFF. CDR3 sequence (DNA): TGCAGTGCTGCAAGACTAGCGGCCGTTTACAATGAGCAGTTCTTC.

The rearrangement joins TRBV7-2 to TRBJ1-2; no clear D. V was pared by 1 base and J by 0 bases, with 9 bases between. Germline V gene sequence: CDR1 SGHTA, CDR2 FQGNSA. This CDR3 is built from 15 residues. Here the CDR3 reads CASSLVGRPNYGYTF. CDR3 in DNA: TGTGCCAGCAGCTTAGTTGGGCGGCCTAACTATGGCTACACCTTC.

The CDR3 DNA reads as TGTGCCAGCAGCAAAGGTGGGACGGGCCCCTACAATGAGCAGTTCTTC. This translates into CASSKGGTGPYNEQFF. This chain joins TRBV7-3 and TRBJ2-1; perhaps D is TRBD1 or TRBD2 (5 bases each). The CDR3 runs 16 residues. With 5 bases removed from V and 2 bases from J, the gap between germline ends came to 16 bases. From germline, CDR1 is SGHTA and CDR2 FQGTGA.

There are many counts of this clonotype. This chain connects TRBV7-2 to TRBJ2-7; D call uncertain. The CDR3 spans 14 residues. CDR1 is SGHTA, CDR2 FQGNSA, per germline. Between the trimmed V and J ends, which lost 1 base and 2 bases, there was a span of 9 bases. In nucleotides, the CDR3 is TGTGCCAGCAGCTTAGGTCCGACCACCTACGAGCAGTACTTC. This encodes CASSLGPTTYEQYF.

CDR3 amino acids: CASSSNSGKQFF. The DNA of the CDR3 is TGTGCCAGCAGCTCCAATAGCGGGAAGCAGTTCTTC. V and J are TRBV7-3 and TRBJ2-1; 8 positions match TRBD2. The CDR3 consists of 12 residues. V trimming: 4 bases; J trimming: 11 bases; junction bases outside the gene matches: 4. Germline CDR1 SGHTA, CDR2 FQGTGA.

The CDR3 region is CASSYPITTGRYGYTF. CDR3 bases: TGTGCCAGCAGTTACCCCATCACGACAGGGCGGTATGGCTACACCTTC. The chain couples TRBV6-5 to TRBJ1-2; 7 nucleotides agree with TRBD1. The CDR3 is 16 residues long. V shed 2 bases, J shed 5 bases, and the junction held 11 bases outside the gene matches. CDR1 is MNHEY, CDR2 SVGAGI, per germline.

The rearrangement links TRBV7-8 to TRBJ2-7, with 12 bases matching TRBD2. Germline CDR1 reads SGHVS; CDR2 reads FQNEAQ. V gave up 4 bases and J gave up 4 bases; unmatched junction bases: 2. The CDR3 is 14 amino acids. The CDR3 loop reads CASSWTSGEYEQYF. CDR3 nucleotides: TGTGCCAGCAGCTGGACTAGCGGGGAGTACGAGCAGTACTTC.

This clonotype is a singleton in its sample. The CDR3 DNA reads as TGCGCCAGCAGCCAAGAGTGGGAGGTAGATACGCAGTATTTT. This gives the protein CASSQEWEVDTQYF. The chain uses TRBV4-3 and TRBJ2-3; TRBD2 is a possible D gene (6 bases). Germline-derived CDR1 and CDR2 are LGHNA and YSLEER. Trimming took 0 bases from V and 5 from J, leaving 9 bases between them. This CDR3 has 14 amino acids.

The rearrangement joins TRBV9 to TRBJ1-1; a weak D match, TRBD1 (6 bases). Trimming removed 4 bases from V and 1 base from J, with 20 bases in between. The CDR3 loop spans 17 amino acids. Germline V gene data show CDR1 as SGDLS and CDR2 as YYNGEE. The CDR3 region is CASSPRDTPRRNTEAFF. CDR3 sequence (DNA): TGTGCCAGCAGCCCGCGGGACACCCCCAGGCGGAACACTGAAGCTTTCTTT.

This chain joins TRBV29-1 and TRBJ2-1; 8 bases line up with TRBD2. J was trimmed by 6 bases and V by 4 bases; bases with no gene match: 5. In germline, CDR1 is SQVTM, CDR2 ANQGSEA. The CDR3 length is 13 residues. The CDR3 coding sequence is TGCAGCGTTGTTAGCGGGACGGTCAATGAGCAGTTCTTC. Encoded protein: CSVVSGTVNEQFF.

The J gene is TRBJ2-1, the V gene TRBV20-1; the match to TRBD2 covers 9 bases. Germline V CDR1 and CDR2: DFQATT, SNEGSKA (reference sequence). This CDR3 has 14 amino acids. The trim removed 2 bases at V and 3 bases at J, leaving 2 bases unmatched. The CDR3: CSARYSGSYNEQFF. The CDR3 nucleotides are TGCAGTGCTAGATATAGCGGGAGCTACAATGAGCAGTTCTTC.